A single TCR beta chain is shown here with its context. Its antigen is not yet known. These data originate in a study of T cells expressing NK-cell markers (TCRdb year 2020). For context, the study as a whole: Three sorted T-cell subsets (CD3+CD56+NKG2C+, CD3+CD56+NKG2C- and CD3+CD56-NKG2C+) from about 8 donors had their TCR beta-chain repertoires profiled. Sequencing of the libraries produced 2 x 150 bp reads on Illumina HiSeq 2000/2500, MiSeq or NextSeq. The study sequenced eight donors, all healthy volunteers chosen at random: three men and five women. Of the eight sequenced donors, seven were found to be HCMV-seropositive and one was found to be HCMV-seronegative.

Data came from an Illumina HiSeq 2000. TCR beta cDNA libraries were made by 5'RACE template switching that added a universal primer site and unique molecular identifiers. cDNA synthesis was primed from the TCR beta constant segment and was followed by two successive PCR amplification steps. Under the source paper's analysis protocol: MIGEC was used to demultiplex reads and group the reads by UMI, and MiTCR was used to assemble and quantify clonotypes. To remove erroneous sequences, TCR cDNA sequences were retained only when supported by two or more reads. Downstream repertoire analysis used the tcR package, and clonotypes were matched across fractions by CDR3 nucleotide sequence plus V segment. Antigen specificity was annotated against VDJdb with VDJmatch, allowing one amino acid substitution in CDR3. One entry per CDR3 protein sequence results from the TCRdb reprocessing of the reads, with DNA left out. Clone size and V and J calls follow TCRdb, not the original study. The sample table records 200,000 to 300,000 distinct CDR3 sequences. The top ten clonotypes cover around 4.2% of the sample.

HCMV serostatus was determined by detecting HCMV-specific IgG in serum with a commercial ELISA kit. Peripheral blood mononuclear cells were isolated from blood by Ficoll density gradient centrifugation. Reading from cysteine to phenylalanine, the CDR3 counts 12 amino acids. The DNA is not on file. Results the study describes overall, beyond this receptor: In more than five donors, the dominant CD3+CD56+NKG2C+ clonotypes were found to rank among the top 10 CD8+ clonotypes and to make up about 1.0-7.5% of CD8+ T cells. Those dominant clonotypes were again the most abundant among CD3+CD56-NKG2C+ cells in four donors, at 28.3-60.1%. Whether the expanded NKG2C-expressing T cell clones were specific for HCMV antigens was left unclear.

The chain links TRBV12-3 or TRBV12-4 with TRBJ1-5; with no DNA, the TCRdb D assignment of TRBD1 cannot be verified. This clonotype was sampled from a woman aged 18-70 years in good health. The specimen sequenced was blood T cells: a sorted CD56 or NKG2C T cell subset, CD4+ or CD8+ T cells, or bulk PBMC T cells (not recorded which). The CDR3 reads as follows: CASRVGGQPQHF.